This T cell receptor (beta chain) was captured by sequencing in a study of CXCR4 blockade with PD-1 therapy in pancreatic cancer. Study-wide findings and caveats: Frequent tumor clones were encoded by many distinct rearrangements, suggesting shared antigens.

This clone was detected a few times. Antigen: not known. Method: immunoSEQ multiplex PCR; TCRdb's copy keeps in-frame clones and lacks some. The sample shows 4,000 to 6,500 clones, around 50% of them seen only once. Trimming removed 3 bases at V and 0 bases at J, with 11 bases between. In germline, CDR1 is SNHLY, CDR2 FYNNEI. The CDR3 has 15 amino acids. This TCR derives from a human donor with pancreatic ductal adenocarcinoma. Sequenced material: tumor tissue. This chain connects TRBV2 to TRBJ1-1; perhaps TRBD1 as D (6 bases). The CDR3 bases are TGTGCCAGCAGTGAGAACAGGGCCGTGAACACTGAAGCTTTCTTT. Translated, it gives CASSENRAVNTEAFF.